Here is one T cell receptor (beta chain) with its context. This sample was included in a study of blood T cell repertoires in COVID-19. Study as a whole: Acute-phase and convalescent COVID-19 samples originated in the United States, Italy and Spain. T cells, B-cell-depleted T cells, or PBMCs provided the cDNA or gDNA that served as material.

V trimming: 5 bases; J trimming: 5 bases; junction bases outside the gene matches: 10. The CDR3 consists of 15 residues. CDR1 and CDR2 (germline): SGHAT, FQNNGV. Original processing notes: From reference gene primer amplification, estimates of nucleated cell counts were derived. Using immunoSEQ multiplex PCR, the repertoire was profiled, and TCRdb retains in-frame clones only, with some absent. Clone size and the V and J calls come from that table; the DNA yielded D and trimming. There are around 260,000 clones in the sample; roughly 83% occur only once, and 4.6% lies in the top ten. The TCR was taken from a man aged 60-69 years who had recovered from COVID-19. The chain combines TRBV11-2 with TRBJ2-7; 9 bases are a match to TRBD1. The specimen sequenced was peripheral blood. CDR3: CASSLTLDRGHEQYF. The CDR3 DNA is TGTGCCAGCAGCCTGACCTTGGACAGGGGCCACGAGCAGTACTTC.